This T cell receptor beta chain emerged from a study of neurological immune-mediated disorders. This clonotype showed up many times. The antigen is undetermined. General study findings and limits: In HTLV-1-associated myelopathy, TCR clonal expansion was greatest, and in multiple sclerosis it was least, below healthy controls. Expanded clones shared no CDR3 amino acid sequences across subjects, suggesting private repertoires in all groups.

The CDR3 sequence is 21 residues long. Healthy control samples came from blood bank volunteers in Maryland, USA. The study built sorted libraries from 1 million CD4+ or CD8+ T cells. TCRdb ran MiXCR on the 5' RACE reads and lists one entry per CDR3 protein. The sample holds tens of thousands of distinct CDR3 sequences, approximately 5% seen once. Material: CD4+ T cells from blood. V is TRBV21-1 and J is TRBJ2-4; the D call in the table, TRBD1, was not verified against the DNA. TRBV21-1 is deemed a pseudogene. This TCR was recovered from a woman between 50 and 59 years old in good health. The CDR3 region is CASTPRGRQGGGLLAKNIQYF. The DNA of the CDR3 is TGTGCCAGCACCCCCAGGGGTAGACAGGGCGGTGGGCTATTAGCCAAAAACATTCAGTACTTC.